This T cell receptor (beta chain) was sequenced for a study of cytomegalovirus exposure and HLA in healthy donors (dated by TCRdb to the late 2010s). Regarding the research as a whole: In an earlier analysis of some 550 of the donors, approximately 300 Gb of sequence data and 100 million or so unique TCR beta sequences from 180 million or so T cells were reported. The number of donors typed differed by locus, with 629-630 for A, B, C, DRB1 and DQB1, about 500 for DQA1, 600 to 610 for DPA1, and some 470 for DPB1. A later analysis re-examined previously published TCR beta repertoires from more than 650 donors and added high-resolution HLA genotyping to investigate patterns of TCR occurrence. In the later analysis, no new phenotypic data were used to find candidate immune exposures; instead, reliance was placed on TCR beta sequences and their occurrence across donors. The study aimed to test whether cataloging public T cell receptors could reveal signatures of past pathogen exposure. In addition to the first cohort of 666 subjects, a separate validation cohort of 130 or so different subjects was used. The study profiled the T cell repertoires of hundreds of subjects by immunosequencing and related them to cytomegalovirus serostatus. Because of strong linkage in the cohort, roughly five DR-DQ haplotypes were treated as single units for association and clustering. An early release that covered more than 550 HLA-typed donors contained about 300 gigabases of sequencing data and tens of millions of unique TCR sequences. The genetic ancestry cluster associated with self-reported Caucasian donors included 81% of the approximately 410 genotyped donors. To predict cytomegalovirus infection status, the study combined high-throughput TCR immunosequencing, statistical association of individual TCRs with disease status, and machine learning. Every discovery cohort repertoire had been produced on one sequencing platform. Donor age, sex, ethnicity and CMV serostatus were compiled together with the repertoire data. HLA typing included class I and class II loci at four-digit resolution. In an earlier analysis of roughly 600 of the donors, high-throughput TCR beta sequencing was used to judge whether each TCR beta V gene segment behaved as functional or pseudogenic. In a later genetic analysis, genome-wide SNP genotypes for about 65% of the roughly 670 donors were used, and that subset was treated as a discovery cohort. Among 398 genotyped donors of the cohort, an average of approximately 240,000 unique TCR beta nucleotide sequences was sequenced per donor, of which about 19% were non-productive.

The library was prepared using the immunoSEQ multiplex PCR assay. For the multiplex PCR, a mixture combining 60 forward primers for TCR Vbeta segments and 13 reverse primers for TCR Jbeta segments was used. The CDR3 region of rearranged TCR beta genes was amplified from genomic DNA by a multiplex PCR assay. The Illumina HiSeq System was used to sequence the amplified TCR beta libraries as 87-base-pair reads. Under the source paper's analysis protocol: A later analysis tallied about 77 million unique TCR beta chains across the 550 to 850 repertoires, and roughly 11 million of those chains were shared by two or more donors. Raw reads were error-corrected and collapsed into unique sequences by a nearest-neighbor algorithm in which closely related sequences were merged to remove PCR and sequencing errors. CDR3 sequences were aligned to IMGT reference sequences to assign V, D and J gene segments. For a sequence to be retained, at least a six-nucleotide match to both a V gene segment and a J gene segment was required. A rearrangement was called productive if the CDR3 had no stop codons and remained in frame with V and J, and every other rearrangement was called non-productive. CDR3 was defined by IMGT convention, running from the second conserved V-encoded cysteine to the conserved J-encoded phenylalanine. In an earlier analysis of 550 to 650 of the donors, sequences lacking an unambiguous match to a single V gene segment were excluded. An earlier analysis of several hundred of the donors called V segments functional above 56.7% productive rearrangements and segregating when the between-donor standard deviation exceeded 5%. A statistical classification framework was developed to diagnose cytomegalovirus status using the catalog of TCR beta chain sequences. A later analysis assigned V and J genes by comparing TCR nucleotide sequences with IMGT/GENE-DB human TR gene sequences. A later analysis assigned CDR3 sequences and most-parsimonious VDJ recombination scenarios with the TCRdist pipeline. In a later analysis, each TCR beta chain was defined by its CDR3 amino acid sequence together with its V-gene family, and reads without a unique V-gene family were excluded. To address suspected cross-contamination and a sequencing artifact, a later analysis removed a few hundred highly shared, low-generation-probability nucleotide sequences. For each public chain, a later analysis derived a clonal expansion index from normalized ranks of inferred template counts within each repertoire. A later analysis computed generation probabilities with a VDJ recombination model fitted to out-of-frame rearrangements, and checked the results against IGoR. A later analysis scored TCR-TCR, TCR-HLA and TCR-CMV co-occurrence with hypergeometric tests, applying a repertoire-size bias correction to TCR pairs. In a later analysis, false discovery rates were estimated by permuting HLA or CMV assignments 20 times. In a later analysis, co-occurring TCRs were grouped using DBSCAN, with TCRdist sequence similarity added in when clustering inside HLA-allele-positive subsets. For co-occurrence clustering, repertoires with fewer than 30,000 or more than 120,000 public chains were excluded, along with 5 or 6 repertoires with anomalous nucleotide sharing. TCRdb limited this immuneACCESS table to in-frame rearrangements with V and J called. A share of clones is missing; checked studies link under half to unresolved V genes, and the rest is unexplained. V, J and clone size are those of that table, while D and trimming were read from the DNA. The sample table records 150,000 or so clones; 70% to 85% of these occur just once. In total, the top ten clones hold about 2.5% of the sample.

The cohort was made up of about 670 healthy bone marrow donors. At the time of sampling, every cohort member was nominally healthy, though immune exposures that went unrecorded were likely present. CMV serostatus was recorded as positive for just under 300 and negative for about 50% of the 666 cohort members, whereas no CMV serostatus was recorded for the donor in question. Each donor provided a peripheral blood sample, and peripheral blood mononuclear cells were used for TCR beta sequencing. Genomic DNA was extracted from the blood cell samples with the Qiagen DNeasy Blood Extraction Kit. A remark on this clone: Its cognate antigen has yet to be identified. The record has no base qualities; no much larger clone is one base away.

The full study reports these points: In this cohort, only TCR beta chains were sequenced, and detectable features were limited by the absence of alpha or paired-chain data. A later genetic analysis associated a missense DCLRE1C variant with V-gene and J-gene trimming of TCR beta chains, and an independent cohort replicated the association. In both the original and validation cohorts, the classifier was reported to diagnose cytomegalovirus status with high specificity and sensitivity. Across donors, most TCR sequences were observed very rarely, whereas some public TCRs were present in many individuals. Some IMGT-functional V segments, including TRBV6-2 and TRBV6-3, could not be told apart with the 87-base-pair reads, so those segments were excluded. Because some donors lacked HLA typing at each locus, the association tests relied only on the typed subset. Assigning TCR associations to individual alleles was difficult when HLA alleles, especially DR and DQ, strongly co-occurred. According to a later analysis, most CMV-associated TCR beta chains appeared to be HLA-restricted, and the HLA associations seemed to be driven largely by CMV exposure. A cluster of highly shared sequence variants was judged likely to represent a technical artifact of the sequencing pipeline. Three of the identified cytomegalovirus-associated TCR beta chains were confirmed in vitro to be specific for cytomegalovirus antigens. Compared with equally common non-associated chains, HLA-associated TCR beta chains in a later analysis were more clonally expanded and had lower generation probabilities. In the study, approximately 160 TCR beta chains were listed as associated with cytomegalovirus. CMV serostatus was the only immune exposure information available for the cohort. Because counts were too low, 15 or so rarely observed V segments, including chromosome 9 orphons, were excluded from the earlier analysis of roughly 580 of the donors. According to a later analysis, TCR association rates differed among HLA loci, with DRB1 alleles showing the most associated TCRs and HLA-C alleles showing the fewest. Compared with the 666-donor mean, donors in an Asian-associated ancestry cluster had fewer N-insertions in productive TCRs, according to a later genetic analysis. A further reported finding was that TCR beta sequences accurately predicted the HLA-A and HLA-B alleles for most subjects in the first cohort. According to the authors, the approach could potentially be generalized to other disease states and immunological phenotypes. Broadly in line with IMGT annotations, most TCR beta V segments showed up in productive rearrangements about 87% or about 30% of the time in an earlier analysis of a few hundred of the donors. Specific HLA alleles were associated with over 15,000 TCR beta sequences at a false discovery rate of 0.05 in a later analysis. Sequencing depth was assumed to be roughly uniform across donors in the presence/absence analyses, though that assumption may not hold. Correlated functional status among segregating V segments might be attributable to linkage disequilibrium, but an unknown experimental factor could not be ruled out. A later analysis reported that several top co-occurrence clusters appeared linked to parvovirus B19, influenza, CMV and Epstein-Barr virus.

The CDR3 runs 16 residues from the cysteine to the phenylalanine. Only the CDR3 DNA is retained, 48 bases long and in frame from the first base. For this chain, trimming is 4 bases at the V end and 1 base at the J end, and the number of junction bases without a gene match is 8. From a lookup of the germline V gene, CDR1 and CDR2 are KGHSH and LQKENI. The sequence is built from TRBV18 and TRBJ1-1, with 8 central nucleotides matching TRBD1. This clonotype was sampled from a human donor in good health. The sequenced sample was PBMCs. The nucleotides are TGTGCCAGCTCACAGGTAACCGGGACAGGGAACACTGAAGCTTTCTTT. Translated, this is CASSQVTGTGNTEAFF.